This T cell receptor (beta chain) was documented in a study of T cells in Graves' hyperthyroidism and ophthalmopathy. Duration under 3 months, a NOSPECS grade of at least 4, and a Clinical Activity Score of at least 3 characterized the ophthalmopathy patients. Amplification of TCR beta CDR3 regions used RNA as the template. First-round RT-PCR with HTBI primers amplified the TCR CDR3 region. TCRdb reprocessed the multiplex PCR reads via MiXCR and lists one record per CDR3 protein. The sample yields about 350,000 distinct CDR3 sequences, approximately 15% seen once. Germline V gene data show CDR1 as SNHLY and CDR2 as FYNNEI. There are 13 residues in the CDR3. V shed 8 bases and J 2 bases; nucleotides not matched to a gene: 3. In this sample, this clonotype turned up many times.

Sequenced: blood. This clonotype was obtained from a woman in her thirties or forties with Graves' ophthalmopathy. The chain employs TRBV2 and TRBJ1-5; TRBD1 agrees at 7 bases. CDR3 sequence (DNA): TGTGCCAGCGGGGGGACAGGCAATCAGCCCCAGCATTTT. It codes for CASGGTGNQPQHF.